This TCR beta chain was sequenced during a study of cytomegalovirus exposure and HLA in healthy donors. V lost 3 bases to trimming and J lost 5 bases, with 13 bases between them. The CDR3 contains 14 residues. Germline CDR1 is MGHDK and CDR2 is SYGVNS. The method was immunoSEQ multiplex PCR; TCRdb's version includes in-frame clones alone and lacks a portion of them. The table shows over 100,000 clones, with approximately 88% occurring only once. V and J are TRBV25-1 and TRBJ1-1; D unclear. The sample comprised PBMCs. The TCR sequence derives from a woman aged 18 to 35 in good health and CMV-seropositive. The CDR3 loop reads CASSDSGRVTEAFF. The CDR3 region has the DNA TGTGCCAGCAGTGATAGCGGCAGAGTGACTGAAGCTTTCTTT.